This T cell receptor beta chain was profiled in a study of blood T cell repertoires in COVID-19. Germline-derived CDR1 and CDR2 are SGHDT and YYEEEE. The CDR3 has 14 amino acids. The V gene lost 2 bases and the J gene lost 7 bases, with 12 bases spanning the gap. Profiled with immunoSEQ multiplex PCR; TCRdb holds only in-frame clones, not every one. The repertoire includes 250,000 to 350,000 clones, roughly 83% of them detected once, and 1.4% to 1.5% sits in the top ten. This clonotype was obtained from a human donor with COVID-19, enrolled during active disease. The donor label of this sample is uncertain. This chain connects TRBV5-6 to TRBJ1-4; possible D gene TRBD1, 5 bases. Sequencing used peripheral blood. The CDR3 coding sequence is TGTGCCAGCAGCTTCAGGCAGGGCTTTGAAAAACTGTTTTTT. This codes for CASSFRQGFEKLFF.